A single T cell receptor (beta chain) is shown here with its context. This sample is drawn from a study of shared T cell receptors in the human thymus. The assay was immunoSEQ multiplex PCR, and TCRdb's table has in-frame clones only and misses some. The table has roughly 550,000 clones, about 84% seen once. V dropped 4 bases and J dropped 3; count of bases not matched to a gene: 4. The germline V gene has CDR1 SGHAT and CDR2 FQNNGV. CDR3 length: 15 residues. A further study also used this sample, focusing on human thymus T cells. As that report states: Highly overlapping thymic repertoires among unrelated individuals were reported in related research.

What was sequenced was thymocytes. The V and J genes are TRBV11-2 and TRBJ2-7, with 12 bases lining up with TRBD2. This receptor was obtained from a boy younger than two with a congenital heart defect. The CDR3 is CASSSRTSGNYEQYF. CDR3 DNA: TGTGCCAGCAGCTCCAGGACTAGCGGGAACTACGAGCAGTACTTC.